These 3 T cell receptor beta chains came from one sample sequenced in a study of a mutant IDH1 vaccine in newly diagnosed glioma (dated by TCRdb to the early 2020s). The time point label here, explained by the study, means: week 35, safety follow-up. Each vaccine dose was 300 ug of a 20-mer mutant IDH1 peptide in Montanide, given subcutaneously with topical imiquimod. The antigens of these receptors remain unknown. The library was produced with the immunoSEQ multiplex PCR assay. In its TCRdb copy, this immuneACCESS table keeps in-frame sequences only and misses some clones. Where compared with another copy, unresolved V genes explain less than half of these, and the others have no known cause. The sample table contains about 47,000 clones; only one count was recorded for 88% of them. 4.5% to 6% of the sample comes from the top ten. The source material was PBMCs, sampled from a glioma patient whose treatment included an IDH1 peptide vaccine. The receptors come from a woman in her forties with glioma.

The rearrangement links TRBV5-1 to TRBJ1-2, with no clear D. The CDR3 covers 19 residues. Per the germline V gene, CDR1 is SGHRS and CDR2 is YFSETQ. V was shortened by 2 bases and J by 2 bases, with 25 bases between the two germline ends. The CDR3 DNA sequence: TGCGCCAGCAGCTTAAGTCTTACGTTGATAGGACCTAGAAACTATGGCTACACCTTC. Translated, it gives CASSLSLTLIGPRNYGYTF.

The chain links TRBV2 to TRBJ2-7, with 10 bases that match TRBD2. The CDR3 contains 16 residues. Germline V gene sequence: CDR1 SNHLY, CDR2 FYNNEI. V shed 3 bases, J shed 2 bases, and the junction held 7 bases outside the gene matches. The DNA of the CDR3 is TGTGCCAGCAGTGATGTAACCAGCGGGGGGGCCTACGAGCAGTACTTC. Its translation is CASSDVTSGGAYEQYF.

This chain uses TRBV6-6 with TRBJ1-2; D unresolved. In germline, CDR1 is MNHNY, CDR2 SVGAGI (reference sequence). The CDR3 loop spans 14 amino acids. V was clipped by 2 bases and J by 2 bases, with 9 bases between them. DNA for the CDR3: TGTGCCAGCAGTTACGGGCAGGACAACTATGGCTACACCTTC. Protein sequence: CASSYGQDNYGYTF.